This record covers a single T cell receptor (beta chain). Its antigen remains unknown. The record originates from a study of Ad26.COV2.S vaccination and SARS-CoV-2 variants. Background on the study: By the intramuscular route, Ad26.COV2.S was given once, or twice 56 days apart. Overall study findings and caveats: Responses of spike-specific T cells (both CD8+ and CD4+) reportedly showed substantial breadth after vaccination.

Treatment of the sample: 15 to 20 received Ad26.COV2.S at low or high dose, single or two shots; roughly 5 received placebo; per-sample allocation not given. Each sample was drawn 63 days after the first injection (of vaccine or placebo). Clones were read by immunoSEQ multiplex PCR, and TCRdb kept only the in-frame ones, dropping some. Among some 340,000 clones, roughly 86% were seen once, and the ten largest hold roughly 1.9%. This specimen consisted of peripheral blood, obtained in a trial of Ad26.COV2.S vaccine versus placebo. This sequence originates from a person between 18 and 59 years old who received the Ad26.COV2.S COVID-19 vaccine or a placebo.

CDR3 DNA: TGTGCCTCACATTCGGGCGGCCGTTACGAGCAGTACTTC. It yields the protein CASHSGGRYEQYF. J is TRBJ2-7 and V is TRBV10-3; D uncertain. The CDR3 loop spans 13 amino acids. V dropped 11 bases and J dropped 4 bases, with 18 bases sitting between them. From germline, CDR1 is ENHRY and CDR2 SYGVKD.